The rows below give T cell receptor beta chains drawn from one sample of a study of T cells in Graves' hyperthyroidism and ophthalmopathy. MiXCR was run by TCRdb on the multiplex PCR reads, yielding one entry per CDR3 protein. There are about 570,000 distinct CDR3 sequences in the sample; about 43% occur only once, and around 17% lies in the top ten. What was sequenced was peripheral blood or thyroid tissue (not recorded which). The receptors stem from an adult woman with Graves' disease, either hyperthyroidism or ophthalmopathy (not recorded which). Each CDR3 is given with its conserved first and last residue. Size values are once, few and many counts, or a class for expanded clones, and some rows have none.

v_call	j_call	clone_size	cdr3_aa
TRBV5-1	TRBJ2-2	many	CASSLEAGGPTGELFF
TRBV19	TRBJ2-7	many	CASSIGSGKDYEQYF
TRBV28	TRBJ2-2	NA	CASSLTVTMDTGELFF
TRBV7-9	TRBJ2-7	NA	CASSDIVDSYYERYF
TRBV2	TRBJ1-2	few	CASRTDMGTF
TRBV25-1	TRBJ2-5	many	CASSELQFRVEGRLQETQYF
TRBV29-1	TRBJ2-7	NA	CSVEASGNAVEQYF
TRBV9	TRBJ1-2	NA	CASSLATGYTF
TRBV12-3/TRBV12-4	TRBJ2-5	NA	CASSIRLQGPGETQYF
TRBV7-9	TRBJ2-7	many	CASSLGTGGGIEYEQYF
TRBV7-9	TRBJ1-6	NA	CASSSYRDGSPLHF
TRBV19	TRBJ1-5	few	CASSPGPSRGETQHF
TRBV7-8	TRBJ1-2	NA	CASTPGGRSYGYTF
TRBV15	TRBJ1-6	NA	CATSRDRVGSPLHF
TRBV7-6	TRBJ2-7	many	CASSFRLAGLEQYF
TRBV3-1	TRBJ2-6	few	CASSQDRDSPSGANVLTF